Below, one TCR beta chain is given with its context. The antigen is undetermined. Compared with germline, one end of the junction differs, possibly owing to a read error. PCR involved 60 Vbeta and 13 Jbeta primers. Profiling relied on immunoSEQ multiplex PCR, and the TCRdb table lists in-frame clones only, not all of them. Of about 95,000 clones in the sample, nearly 70% were seen once. These data belong to a study of cytomegalovirus exposure and HLA in healthy donors. Study-level background: Genotyping showed 81% of almost 400 donors falling in the Caucasian-associated ancestry cluster.

Looked up from germline, CDR1 is SGHNT and CDR2 is YENEEA. This CDR3 is 14 amino acids long. Study-level points and caveats: A later analysis found that most CMV-associated TCR beta chains appeared HLA-restricted. In a later analysis, at a false discovery rate of 0.05, roughly 17,000 TCR beta sequences matched HLA alleles.

The chain links TRBV11-3 to TRBJ2-5; possible D gene TRBD2, 6 bases. The sequence was collected from a woman between 45 and 60 years old in good health and CMV-seropositive. Input material: PBMCs. The CDR3 DNA reads TGTGCCAGCAGCCTTAGCGGCCCCCAAGGGACCCAGTACTTC. Translation: CASSLSGPQGTQYF.